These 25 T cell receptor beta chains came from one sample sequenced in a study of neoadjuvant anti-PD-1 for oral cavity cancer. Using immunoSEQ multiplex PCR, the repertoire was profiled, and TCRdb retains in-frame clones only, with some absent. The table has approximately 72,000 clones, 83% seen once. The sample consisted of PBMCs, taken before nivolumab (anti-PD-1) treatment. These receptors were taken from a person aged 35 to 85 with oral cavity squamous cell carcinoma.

The chain's CDR3 is CASSKWRQGGDIQYF. CDR3 DNA: TGTGCCAGCAGCAAATGGAGACAGGGCGGAGACATTCAGTACTTC. The chain carries TRBV21-1 and TRBJ2-4; the table's D gene call, TRBD1, was not cross checked with the DNA. TRBV21-1 is a pseudogene. The CDR3 is made up of 15 amino acids.

This chain's CDR3 is CASSLAGGNQPQHF. In DNA, the CDR3 is TGTGCCAGTAGCTTGGCAGGGGGCAATCAGCCCCAGCATTTT. V and J are TRBV19 and TRBJ1-5; D might be TRBD1 (6 bases). CDR1 is LNHDA and CDR2 is SQIVND in the germline V gene (reference sequence). Trimming removed 6 bases from V and 2 bases from J, with 11 bases in between. The CDR3 extends over 14 amino acids.

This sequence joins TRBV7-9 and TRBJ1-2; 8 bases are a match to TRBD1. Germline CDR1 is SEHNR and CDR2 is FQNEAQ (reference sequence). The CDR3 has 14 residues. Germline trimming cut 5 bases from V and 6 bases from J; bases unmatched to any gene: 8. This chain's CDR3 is CASSLDRVLHGYTF. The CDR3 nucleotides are TGTGCCAGCAGCCTGGACAGGGTTTTGCATGGCTACACCTTC. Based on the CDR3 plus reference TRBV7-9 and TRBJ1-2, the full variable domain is DTGVSQNPRHKITKRGQNVTFRCDPISEHNRLYWYRQTLGQGPEFLTYFQNEAQLEKSRLLSDRFSAERPKGSFSTLEIQRTEQGDSAMYLCASSLDRVLHGYTFGSGTRLTVV.

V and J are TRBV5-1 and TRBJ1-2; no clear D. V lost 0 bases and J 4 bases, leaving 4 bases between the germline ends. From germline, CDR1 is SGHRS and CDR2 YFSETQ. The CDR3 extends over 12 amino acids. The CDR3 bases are TGCGCCAGCAGCTTGGCCCGCTATGGCTACACCTTC. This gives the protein CASSLARYGYTF. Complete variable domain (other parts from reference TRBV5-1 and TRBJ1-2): KAGVTQTPRYLIKTRGQQVTLSCSPISGHRSVSWYQQTPGQGLQFLFEYFSETQRNKGNFPGRFSGRQFSNSRSEMNVSTLELGDSALYLCASSLARYGYTFGSGTRLTVV.

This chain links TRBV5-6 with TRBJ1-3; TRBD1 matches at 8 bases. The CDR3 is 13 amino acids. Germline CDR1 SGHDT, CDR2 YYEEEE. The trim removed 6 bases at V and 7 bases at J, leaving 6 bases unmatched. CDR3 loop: CASTQGAANTIYF. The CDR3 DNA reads TGTGCCAGCACCCAGGGGGCAGCTAACACCATATATTTT.

CDR3 in amino acids: CATSRGANSPLHF. CDR3 in DNA: TGTGCCACCAGCAGAGGCGCAAATTCACCCCTCCACTTT. This chain links TRBV15 with TRBJ1-6; D remains ambiguous. CDR3 length: 13 amino acids. CDR1 and CDR2 from the germline V gene are LNHNV and YYDKDF (reference sequence). V was clipped by 1 base and J by 7 bases, with 5 bases between them.

CDR3 in DNA: TGTGCCAGCAGCTTAGGGTACCGGGGCAGTCGTCCCGGGGAGCTGTTTTTT. Translated, it gives CASSLGYRGSRPGELFF. This rearrangement joins TRBV7-6 to TRBJ2-2; either TRBD1 or TRBD2 may fit D (5 bases each). V lost 1 base and J lost 6, with 18 bases in between. The CDR3 runs to 17 residues. Germline V gives CDR1 SGHVS, CDR2 FNYEAQ.

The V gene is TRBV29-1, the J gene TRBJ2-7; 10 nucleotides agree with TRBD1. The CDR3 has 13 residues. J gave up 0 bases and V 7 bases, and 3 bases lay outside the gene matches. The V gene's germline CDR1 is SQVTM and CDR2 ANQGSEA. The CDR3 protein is CSARTGGSYEQYF. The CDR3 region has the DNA TGCAGCGCACGGACAGGGGGCTCCTACGAGCAGTACTTC.

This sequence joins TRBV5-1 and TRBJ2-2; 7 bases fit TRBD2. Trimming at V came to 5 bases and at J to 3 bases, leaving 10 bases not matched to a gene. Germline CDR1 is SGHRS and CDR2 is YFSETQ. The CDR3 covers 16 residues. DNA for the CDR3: TGCGCCAGCAGTCTCCTCGGGGGGTCGGACACCGGGGAGCTGTTTTTT. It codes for CASSLLGGSDTGELFF. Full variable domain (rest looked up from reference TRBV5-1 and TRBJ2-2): KAGVTQTPRYLIKTRGQQVTLSCSPISGHRSVSWYQQTPGQGLQFLFEYFSETQRNKGNFPGRFSGRQFSNSRSEMNVSTLELGDSALYLCASSLLGGSDTGELFFGEGSRLTVL.

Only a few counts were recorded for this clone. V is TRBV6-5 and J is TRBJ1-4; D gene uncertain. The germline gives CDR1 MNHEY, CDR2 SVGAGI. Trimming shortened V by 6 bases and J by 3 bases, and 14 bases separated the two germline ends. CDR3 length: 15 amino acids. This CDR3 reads CASSLTTRPNEKLFF. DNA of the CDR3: TGTGCCAGCAGCCTCACGACACGACCTAATGAAAAACTGTTTTTT.

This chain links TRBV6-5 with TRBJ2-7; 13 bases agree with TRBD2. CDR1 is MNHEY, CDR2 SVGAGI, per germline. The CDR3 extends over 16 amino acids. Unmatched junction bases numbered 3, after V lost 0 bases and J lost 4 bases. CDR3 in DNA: TGTGCCAGCAGTTACTCGGGGACTAGCGGGATGTACGAGCAGTACTTC. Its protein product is CASSYSGTSGMYEQYF.

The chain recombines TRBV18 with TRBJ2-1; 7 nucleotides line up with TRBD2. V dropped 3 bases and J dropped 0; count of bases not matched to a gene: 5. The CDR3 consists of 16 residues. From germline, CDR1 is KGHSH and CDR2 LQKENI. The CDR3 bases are TGTGCCAGCTCACCCCCGGGAGGAAGCTCCTACAATGAGCAGTTCTTC. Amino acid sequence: CASSPPGGSSYNEQFF.

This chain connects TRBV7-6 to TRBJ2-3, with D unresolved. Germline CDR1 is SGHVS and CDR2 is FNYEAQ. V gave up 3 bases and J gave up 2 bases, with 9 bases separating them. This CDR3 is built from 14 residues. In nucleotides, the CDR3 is TGTGCCAGCAGCTTCGCTGTCCTCACAGATACGCAGTATTTT. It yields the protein CASSFAVLTDTQYF. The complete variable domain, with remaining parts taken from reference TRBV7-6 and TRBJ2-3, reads GAGVSQSPRYKVTKRGQDVALRCDPISGHVSLYWYRQALGQGPEFLTYFNYEAQQDKSGLPNDRFSAERPEGSISTLTIQRTEQRDSAMYRCASSFAVLTDTQYFGPGTRLTVL.

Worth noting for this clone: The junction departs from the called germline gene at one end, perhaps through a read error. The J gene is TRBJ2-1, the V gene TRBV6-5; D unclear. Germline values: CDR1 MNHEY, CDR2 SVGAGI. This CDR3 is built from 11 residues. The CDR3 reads CASSLYTEQFF. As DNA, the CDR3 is TGTGCCAGCAGCCTGTACACTGAGCAGTTCTTC.

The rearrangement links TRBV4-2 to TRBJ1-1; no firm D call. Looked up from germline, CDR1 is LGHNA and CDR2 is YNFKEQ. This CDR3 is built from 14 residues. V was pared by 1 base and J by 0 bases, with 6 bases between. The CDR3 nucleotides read TGTGCCAGCAGCCAAGCCGGGATGAACACTGAAGCTTTCTTT. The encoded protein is CASSQAGMNTEAFF.

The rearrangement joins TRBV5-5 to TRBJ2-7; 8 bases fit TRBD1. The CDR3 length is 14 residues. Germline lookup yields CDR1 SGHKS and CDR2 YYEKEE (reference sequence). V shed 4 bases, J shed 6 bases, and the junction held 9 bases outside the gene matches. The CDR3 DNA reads TGTGCCAGCAGCGATGGACAGGGATGGGCCGAGCAGTACTTC. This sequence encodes CASSDGQGWAEQYF.

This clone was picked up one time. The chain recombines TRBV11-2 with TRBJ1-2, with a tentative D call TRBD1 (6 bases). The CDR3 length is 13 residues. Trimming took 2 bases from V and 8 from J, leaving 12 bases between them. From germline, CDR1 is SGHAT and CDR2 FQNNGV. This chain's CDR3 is CASSLWFGGGYTF. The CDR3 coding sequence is TGTGCCAGCAGCTTATGGTTCGGGGGCGGCTACACCTTC. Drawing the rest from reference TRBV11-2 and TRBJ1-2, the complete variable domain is EAGVAQSPRYKIIEKRQSVAFWCNPISGHATLYWYQQILGQGPKLLIQFQNNGVVDDSQLPKDRFSAERLKGVDSTLKIQPAKLEDSAVYLCASSLWFGGGYTFGSGTRLTVV.

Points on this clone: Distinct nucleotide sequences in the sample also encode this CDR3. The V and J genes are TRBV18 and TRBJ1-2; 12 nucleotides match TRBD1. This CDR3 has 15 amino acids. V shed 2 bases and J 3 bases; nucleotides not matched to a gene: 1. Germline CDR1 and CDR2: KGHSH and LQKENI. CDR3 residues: CASSPGTGGYYGYTF. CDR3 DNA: TGTGCCAGCTCACCAGGGACAGGGGGCTACTATGGCTACACCTTC.

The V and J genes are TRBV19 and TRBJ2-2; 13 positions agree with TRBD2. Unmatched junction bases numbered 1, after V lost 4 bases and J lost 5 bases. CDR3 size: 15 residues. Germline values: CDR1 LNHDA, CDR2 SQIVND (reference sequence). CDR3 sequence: CASSTLAGGTGELFF. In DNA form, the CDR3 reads TGTGCCAGTAGTACACTAGCGGGAGGGACCGGGGAGCTGTTTTTT.

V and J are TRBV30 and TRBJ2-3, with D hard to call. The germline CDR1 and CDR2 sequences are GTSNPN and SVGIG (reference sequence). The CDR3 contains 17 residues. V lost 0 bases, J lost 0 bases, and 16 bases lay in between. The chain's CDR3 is CAWSVRVIGYSTDTQYF. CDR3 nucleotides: TGTGCCTGGAGTGTACGGGTTATAGGGTACAGCACAGATACGCAGTATTTT.

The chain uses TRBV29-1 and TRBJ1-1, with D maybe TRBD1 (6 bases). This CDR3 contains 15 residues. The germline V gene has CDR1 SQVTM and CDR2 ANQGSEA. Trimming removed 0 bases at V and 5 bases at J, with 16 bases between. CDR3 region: CSVEDLRQGRTEAFF. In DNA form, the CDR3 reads TGCAGCGTTGAAGATCTCCGGCAGGGGAGGACTGAAGCTTTCTTT.

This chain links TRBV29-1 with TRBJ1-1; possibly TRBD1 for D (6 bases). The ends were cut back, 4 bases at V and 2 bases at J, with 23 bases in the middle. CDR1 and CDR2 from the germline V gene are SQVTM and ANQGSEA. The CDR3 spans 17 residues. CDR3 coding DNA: TGCAGCGTTGTGTGGGGGGTCAGGGGCTGGGAAAACACTGAAGCTTTCTTT. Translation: CSVVWGVRGWENTEAFF.

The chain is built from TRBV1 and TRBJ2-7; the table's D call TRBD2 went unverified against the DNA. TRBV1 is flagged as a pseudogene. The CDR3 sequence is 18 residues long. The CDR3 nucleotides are TGCACCAGCAGCCAACCTGTACTAGCGGCCAAAGAATGCTACGAGCAGTACTTC. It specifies CTSSQPVLAAKECYEQYF.

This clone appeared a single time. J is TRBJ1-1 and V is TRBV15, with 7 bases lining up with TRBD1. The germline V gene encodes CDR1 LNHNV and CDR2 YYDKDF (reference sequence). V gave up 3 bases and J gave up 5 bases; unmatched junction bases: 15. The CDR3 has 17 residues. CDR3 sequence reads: CATSRLPRGQVPTEAFF. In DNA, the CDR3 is TGTGCCACCAGCAGGCTACCCCGCGGACAGGTGCCGACTGAAGCTTTCTTT.

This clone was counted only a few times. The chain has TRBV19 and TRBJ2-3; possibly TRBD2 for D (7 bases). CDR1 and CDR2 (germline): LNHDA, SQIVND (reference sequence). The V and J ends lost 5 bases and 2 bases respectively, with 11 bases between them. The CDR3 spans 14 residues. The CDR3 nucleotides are TGTGCCAGTAGTCGGGGGGCGGTCACAGATACGCAGTATTTT. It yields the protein CASSRGAVTDTQYF.